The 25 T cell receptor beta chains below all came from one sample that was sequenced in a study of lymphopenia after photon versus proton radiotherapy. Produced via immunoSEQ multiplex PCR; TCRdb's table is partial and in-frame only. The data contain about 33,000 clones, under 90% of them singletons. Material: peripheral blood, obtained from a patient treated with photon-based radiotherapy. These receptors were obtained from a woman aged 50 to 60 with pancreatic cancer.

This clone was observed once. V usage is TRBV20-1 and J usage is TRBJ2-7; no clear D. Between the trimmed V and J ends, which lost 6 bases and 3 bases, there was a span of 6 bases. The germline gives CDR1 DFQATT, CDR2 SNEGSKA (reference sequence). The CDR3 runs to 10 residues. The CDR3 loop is CSARLYEQYF. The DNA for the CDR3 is TGCAGTGCCCGGCTCTACGAGCAGTACTTC.

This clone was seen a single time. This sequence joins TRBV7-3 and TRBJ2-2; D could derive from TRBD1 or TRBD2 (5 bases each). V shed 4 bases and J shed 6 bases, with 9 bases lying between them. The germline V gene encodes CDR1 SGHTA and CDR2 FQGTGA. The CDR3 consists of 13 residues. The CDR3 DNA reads TGTGCCAGCAGCTCCAGGGACGCCGGGGAGCTGTTTTTT. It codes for CASSSRDAGELFF. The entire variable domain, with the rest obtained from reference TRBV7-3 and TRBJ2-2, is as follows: GAGVSQTPSNKVTEKGKYVELRCDPISGHTALYWYRQSLGQGPEFLIYFQGTGAADDSGLPNDRFFAVRPEGSVSTLKIQRTERGDSAVYLCASSSRDAGELFFGEGSRLTVL.

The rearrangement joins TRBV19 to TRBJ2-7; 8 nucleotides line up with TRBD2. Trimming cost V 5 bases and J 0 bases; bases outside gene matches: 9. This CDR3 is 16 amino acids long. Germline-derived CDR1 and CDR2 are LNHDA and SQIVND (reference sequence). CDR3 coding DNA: TGTGCCAGTAGTGTTACGGGGGGGGCCACCTCCTACGAGCAGTACTTC. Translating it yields CASSVTGGATSYEQYF.

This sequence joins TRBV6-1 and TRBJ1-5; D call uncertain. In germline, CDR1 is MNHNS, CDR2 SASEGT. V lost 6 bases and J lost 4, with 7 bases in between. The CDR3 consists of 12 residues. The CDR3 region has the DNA TGTGCCAGCAGACAGCCTAATCAGCCCCAGCATTTT. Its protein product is CASRQPNQPQHF.

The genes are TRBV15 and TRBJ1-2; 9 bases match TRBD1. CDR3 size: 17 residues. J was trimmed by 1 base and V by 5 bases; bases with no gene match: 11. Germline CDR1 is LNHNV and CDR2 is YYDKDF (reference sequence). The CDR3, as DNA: TGTGCCACCAGCGGTCCGGGACAGGGATTCCGTAACTATGGCTACACCTTC. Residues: CATSGPGQGFRNYGYTF.

The CDR3 loop is CASSNRAPYEQYF. The CDR3 DNA reads as TGTGCCAGCAGTAACAGGGCGCCTTACGAGCAGTACTTC. The chain employs TRBV28 and TRBJ2-7; the D gene is possibly TRBD1 (6 bases). Germline V gene lookup returns CDR1 MDHEN and CDR2 SYDVKM. The CDR3 spans 13 residues. V lost 5 bases and J lost 4, with 12 bases in between.

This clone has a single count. The DNA for the CDR3 is TGTGCCAGCAGCGTAGGATGGGGGCGATACACTGAAGCTTTCTTT. Residues: CASSVGWGRYTEAFF. This chain joins TRBV9 and TRBJ1-1; weak D call: TRBD1 (6 bases). This CDR3 comprises 15 residues. Germline V gives CDR1 SGDLS, CDR2 YYNGEE. Trimming removed 0 bases at V and 3 bases at J, with 12 bases between.

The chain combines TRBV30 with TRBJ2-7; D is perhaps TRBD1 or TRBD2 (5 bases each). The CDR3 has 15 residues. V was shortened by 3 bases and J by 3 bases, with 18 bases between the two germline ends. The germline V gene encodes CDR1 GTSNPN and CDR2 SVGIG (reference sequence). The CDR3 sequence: CAWSLGTQGNYEQYF. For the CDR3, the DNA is TGTGCCTGGAGCCTCGGGACGCAGGGTAACTACGAGCAGTACTTC.

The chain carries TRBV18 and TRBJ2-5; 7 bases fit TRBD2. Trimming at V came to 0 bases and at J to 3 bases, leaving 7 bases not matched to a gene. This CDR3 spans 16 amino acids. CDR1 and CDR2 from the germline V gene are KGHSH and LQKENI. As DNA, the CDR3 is TGTGCCAGCTCACCACCGGGCGGCGGGAGAAAAGAGACCCAGTACTTC. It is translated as CASSPPGGGRKETQYF.

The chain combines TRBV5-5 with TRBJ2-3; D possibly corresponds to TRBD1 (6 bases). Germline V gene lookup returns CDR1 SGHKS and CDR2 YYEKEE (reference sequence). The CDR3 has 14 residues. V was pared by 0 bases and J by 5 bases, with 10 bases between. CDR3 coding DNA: TGTGCCAGCAGCTTGGACAGGGCGAAAGATACGCAGTATTTT. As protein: CASSLDRAKDTQYF. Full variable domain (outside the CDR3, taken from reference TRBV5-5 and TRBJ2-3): DAGVTQSPTHLIKTRGQQVTLRCSPISGHKSVSWYQQVLGQGPQFIFQYYEKEERGRGNFPDRFSARQFPNYSSELNVNALLLGDSALYLCASSLDRAKDTQYFGPGTRLTVL.

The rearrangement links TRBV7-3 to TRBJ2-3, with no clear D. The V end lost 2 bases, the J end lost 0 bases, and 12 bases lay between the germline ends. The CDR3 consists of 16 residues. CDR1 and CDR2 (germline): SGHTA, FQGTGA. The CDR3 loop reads CASSLGGVGSTDTQYF. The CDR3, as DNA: TGTGCCAGCAGCTTAGGTGGGGTCGGCAGCACAGATACGCAGTATTTT.

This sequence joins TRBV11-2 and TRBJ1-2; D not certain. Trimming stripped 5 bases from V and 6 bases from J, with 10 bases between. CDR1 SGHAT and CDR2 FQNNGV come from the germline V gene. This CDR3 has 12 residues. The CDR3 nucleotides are TGTGCCAGCAGCACCGAAGGAGATGGCTACACCTTC. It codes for CASSTEGDGYTF.

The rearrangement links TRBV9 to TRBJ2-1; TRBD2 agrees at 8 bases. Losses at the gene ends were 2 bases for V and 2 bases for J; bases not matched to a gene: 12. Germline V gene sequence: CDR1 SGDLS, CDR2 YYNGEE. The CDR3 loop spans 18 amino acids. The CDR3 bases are TGTGCCAGCAGCGTGGGTTATAGCGGGAAGCGCCCCTACAATGAGCAGTTCTTC. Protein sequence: CASSVGYSGKRPYNEQFF.

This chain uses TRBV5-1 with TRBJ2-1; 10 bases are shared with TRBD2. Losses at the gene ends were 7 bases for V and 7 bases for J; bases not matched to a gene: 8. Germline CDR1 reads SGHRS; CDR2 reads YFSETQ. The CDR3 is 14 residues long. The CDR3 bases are TGCGCCAGCTCTCCGTCTAGCGGGAGTAATGAGCAGTTCTTC. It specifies CASSPSSGSNEQFF.

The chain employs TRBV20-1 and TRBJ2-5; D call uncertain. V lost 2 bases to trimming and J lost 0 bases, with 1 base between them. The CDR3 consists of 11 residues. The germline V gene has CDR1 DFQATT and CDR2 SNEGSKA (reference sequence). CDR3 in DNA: TGCAGTGCTAGACACCAAGAGACCCAGTACTTC. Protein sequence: CSARHQETQYF.

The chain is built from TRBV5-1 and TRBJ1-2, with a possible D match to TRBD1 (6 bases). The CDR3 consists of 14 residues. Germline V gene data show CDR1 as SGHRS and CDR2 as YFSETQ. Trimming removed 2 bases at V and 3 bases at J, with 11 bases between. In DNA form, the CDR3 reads TGCGCCAGCAGCTTCCGGGGGCGAGACTATGGCTACACCTTC. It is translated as CASSFRGRDYGYTF.

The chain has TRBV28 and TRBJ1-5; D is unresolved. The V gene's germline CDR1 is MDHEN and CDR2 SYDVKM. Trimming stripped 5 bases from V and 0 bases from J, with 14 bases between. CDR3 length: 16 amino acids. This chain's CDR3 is CASSRRTGSSNQPQHF. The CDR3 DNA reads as TGTGCCAGCAGTCGACGGACGGGAAGTAGCAATCAGCCCCAGCATTTT.

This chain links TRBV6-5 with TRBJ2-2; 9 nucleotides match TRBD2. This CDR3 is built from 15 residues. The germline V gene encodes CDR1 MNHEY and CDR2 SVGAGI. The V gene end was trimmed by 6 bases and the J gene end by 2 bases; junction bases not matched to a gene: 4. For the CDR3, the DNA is TGTGCCAGCAGCTTCGGGACTAGCAACACCGGGGAGCTGTTTTTT. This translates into CASSFGTSNTGELFF.

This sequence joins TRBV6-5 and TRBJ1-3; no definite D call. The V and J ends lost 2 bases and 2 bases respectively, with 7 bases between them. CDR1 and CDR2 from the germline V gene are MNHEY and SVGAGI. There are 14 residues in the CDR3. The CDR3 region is CASSYNGPGNTIYF. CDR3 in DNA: TGTGCCAGCAGTTACAACGGCCCTGGAAACACCATATATTTT.

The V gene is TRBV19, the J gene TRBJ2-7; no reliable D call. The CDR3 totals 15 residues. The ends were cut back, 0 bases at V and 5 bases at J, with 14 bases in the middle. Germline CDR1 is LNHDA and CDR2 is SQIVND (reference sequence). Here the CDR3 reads CASSIDRTGGDEQYF. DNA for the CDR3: TGTGCCAGTAGTATAGATCGGACCGGTGGGGACGAGCAGTACTTC. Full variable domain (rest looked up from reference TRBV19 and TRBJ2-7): DGGITQSPKYLFRKEGQNVTLSCEQNLNHDAMYWYRQDPGQGLRLIYYSQIVNDFQKGDIAEGYSVSREKKESFPLTVTSAQKNPTAFYLCASSIDRTGGDEQYFGPGTRLTVT.

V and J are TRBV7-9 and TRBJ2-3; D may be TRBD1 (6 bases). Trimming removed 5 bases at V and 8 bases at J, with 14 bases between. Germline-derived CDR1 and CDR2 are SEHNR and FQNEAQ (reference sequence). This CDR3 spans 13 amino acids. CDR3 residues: CASSPTGMPTQYF. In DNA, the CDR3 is TGTGCCAGCAGCCCTACAGGGATGCCTACGCAGTATTTT.

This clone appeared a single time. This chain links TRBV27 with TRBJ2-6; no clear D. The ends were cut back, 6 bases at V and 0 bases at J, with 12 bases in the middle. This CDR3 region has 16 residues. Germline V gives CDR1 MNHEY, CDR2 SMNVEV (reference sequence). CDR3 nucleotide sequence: TGTGCCAGCAGGCAGGTTACCTCCTCTGGGGCCAACGTCCTGACTTTC. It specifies CASRQVTSSGANVLTF.

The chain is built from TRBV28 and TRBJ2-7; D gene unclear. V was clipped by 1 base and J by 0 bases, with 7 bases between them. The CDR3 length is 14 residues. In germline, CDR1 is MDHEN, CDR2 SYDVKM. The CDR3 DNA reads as TGTGCCAGCAGTTTATCCGGAAACTCCTACGAGCAGTACTTC. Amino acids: CASSLSGNSYEQYF.

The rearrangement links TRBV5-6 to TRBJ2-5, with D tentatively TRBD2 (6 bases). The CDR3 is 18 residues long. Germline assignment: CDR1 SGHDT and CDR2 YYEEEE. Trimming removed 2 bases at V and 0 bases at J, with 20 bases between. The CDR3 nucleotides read TGTGCCAGCAGCTTTAGCGGTCCTACAAGAGAGTACCAAGAGACCCAGTACTTC. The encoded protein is CASSFSGPTREYQETQYF.

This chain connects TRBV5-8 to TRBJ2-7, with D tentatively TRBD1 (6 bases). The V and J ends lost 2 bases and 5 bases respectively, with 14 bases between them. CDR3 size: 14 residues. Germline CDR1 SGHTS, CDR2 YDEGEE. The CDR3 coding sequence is TGTGCCAGCAGCTTTGCAGGGGTTCTGGACGAGCAGTACTTC. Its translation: CASSFAGVLDEQYF.